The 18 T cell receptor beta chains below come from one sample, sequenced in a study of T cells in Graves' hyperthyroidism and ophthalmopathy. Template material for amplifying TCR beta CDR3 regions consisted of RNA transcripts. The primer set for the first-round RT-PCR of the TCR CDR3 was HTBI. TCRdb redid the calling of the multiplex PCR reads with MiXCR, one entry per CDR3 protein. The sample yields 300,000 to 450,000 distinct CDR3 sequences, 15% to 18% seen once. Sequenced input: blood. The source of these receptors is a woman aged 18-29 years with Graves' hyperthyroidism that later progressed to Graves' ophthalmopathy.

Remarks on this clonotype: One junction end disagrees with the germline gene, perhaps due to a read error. CDR3 sequence reads: CSVVPLSQGGYNEQLF. CDR3 DNA sequence: TGCAGCGTTGTGCCCTTGTCGCAGGGAGGGTACAATGAGCAGCTCTTC. The gene calls are TRBV29-1 and TRBJ2-1, with 7 bases that match TRBD2. Germline V lookup: CDR1 SQVTM, CDR2 ANQGSEA. This CDR3 contains 16 residues.

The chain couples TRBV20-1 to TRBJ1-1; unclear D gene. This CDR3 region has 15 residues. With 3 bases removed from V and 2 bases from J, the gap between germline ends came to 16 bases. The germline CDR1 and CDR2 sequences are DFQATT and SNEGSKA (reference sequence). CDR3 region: CSASDLREGNTEAFF. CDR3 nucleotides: TGCAGTGCTAGCGATTTAAGGGAGGGAAACACTGAAGCTTTCTTT.

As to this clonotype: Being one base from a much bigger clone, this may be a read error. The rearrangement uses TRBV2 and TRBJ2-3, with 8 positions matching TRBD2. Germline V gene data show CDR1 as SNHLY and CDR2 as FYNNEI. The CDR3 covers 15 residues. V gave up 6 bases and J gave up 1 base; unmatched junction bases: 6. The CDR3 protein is CASSVASGCTDTQYF. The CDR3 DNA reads TGTGCCAGCAGCGTAGCTAGCGGGTGCACAGATACGCAGTATTTT.

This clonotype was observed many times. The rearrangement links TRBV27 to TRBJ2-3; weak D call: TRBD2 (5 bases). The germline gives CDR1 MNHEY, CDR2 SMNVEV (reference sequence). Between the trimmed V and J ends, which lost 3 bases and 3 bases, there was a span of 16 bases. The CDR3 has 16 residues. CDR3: CASSFRGGWKTDTQYF. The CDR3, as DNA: TGTGCCAGCAGTTTTCGGGGTGGGTGGAAAACAGATACGCAGTATTTT.

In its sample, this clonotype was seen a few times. CDR3 loop: CASSQGEYRTSGRNEQFF. CDR3 coding DNA: TGCGCCAGCAGCCAAGGCGAGTACCGGACTAGCGGGAGAAATGAGCAGTTCTTC. The chain employs TRBV4-3 and TRBJ2-1, with 13 bases identical to TRBD2. This CDR3 comprises 18 residues. The J segment lost 7 bases and the V segment lost 1 base, leaving 10 bases of the junction unmatched. Germline values: CDR1 LGHNA, CDR2 YSLEER.

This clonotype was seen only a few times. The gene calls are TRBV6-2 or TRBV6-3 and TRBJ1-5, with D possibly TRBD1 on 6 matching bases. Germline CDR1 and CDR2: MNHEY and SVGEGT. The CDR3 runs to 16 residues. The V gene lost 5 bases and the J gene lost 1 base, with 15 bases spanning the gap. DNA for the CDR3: TGTGCCAGCAGTCGACACAGGGTTATGAGCAATCAGCCCCAGCATTTT. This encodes CASSRHRVMSNQPQHF.

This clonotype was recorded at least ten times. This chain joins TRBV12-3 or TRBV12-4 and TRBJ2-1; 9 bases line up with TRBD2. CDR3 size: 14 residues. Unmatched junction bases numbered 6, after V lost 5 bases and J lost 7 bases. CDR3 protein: CASSRAGGPNEQFF. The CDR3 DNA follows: TGTGCCAGCAGTCGCGCGGGAGGGCCGAATGAGCAGTTCTTC.

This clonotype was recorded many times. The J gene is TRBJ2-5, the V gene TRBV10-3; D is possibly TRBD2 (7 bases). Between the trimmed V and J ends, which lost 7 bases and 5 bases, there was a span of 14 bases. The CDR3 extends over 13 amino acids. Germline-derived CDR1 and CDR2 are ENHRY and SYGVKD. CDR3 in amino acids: CAITGGLAETQYF. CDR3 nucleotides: TGTGCCATCACGGGGGGCTTAGCGGAGACCCAGTACTTC.

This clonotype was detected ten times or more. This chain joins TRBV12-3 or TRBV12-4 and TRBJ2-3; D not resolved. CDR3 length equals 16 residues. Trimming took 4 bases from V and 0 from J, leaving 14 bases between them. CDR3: CASSYLGYTSTDTQYF. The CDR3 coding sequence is TGTGCCAGCAGTTATCTGGGATACACTAGCACAGATACGCAGTATTTT.

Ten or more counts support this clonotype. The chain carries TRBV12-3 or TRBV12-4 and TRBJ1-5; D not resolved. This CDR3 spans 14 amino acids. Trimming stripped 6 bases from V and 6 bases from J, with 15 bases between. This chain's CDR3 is CASSPARSGQPQHF. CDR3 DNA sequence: TGTGCCAGCAGCCCTGCCAGATCGGGTCAGCCCCAGCATTTT.

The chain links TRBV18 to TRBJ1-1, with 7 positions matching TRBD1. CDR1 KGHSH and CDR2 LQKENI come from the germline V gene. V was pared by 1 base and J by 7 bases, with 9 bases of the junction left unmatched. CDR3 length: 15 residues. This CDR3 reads CASSPRQGDRGEAFF. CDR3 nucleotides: TGTGCCAGCTCACCACGACAGGGAGATAGGGGTGAAGCTTTCTTT.

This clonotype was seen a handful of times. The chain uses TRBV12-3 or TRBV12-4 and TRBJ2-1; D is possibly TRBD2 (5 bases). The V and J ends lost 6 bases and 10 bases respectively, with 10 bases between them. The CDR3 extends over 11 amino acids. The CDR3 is CASRRGREQFF. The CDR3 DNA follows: TGTGCCAGCAGAAGAGGGCGGGAGCAGTTCTTC.

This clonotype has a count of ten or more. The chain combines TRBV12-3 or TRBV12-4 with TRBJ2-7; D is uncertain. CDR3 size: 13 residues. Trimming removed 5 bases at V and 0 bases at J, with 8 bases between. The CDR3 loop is CASSPYISYEQYF. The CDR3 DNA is TGTGCCAGCAGTCCCTACATCTCCTACGAGCAGTACTTC.

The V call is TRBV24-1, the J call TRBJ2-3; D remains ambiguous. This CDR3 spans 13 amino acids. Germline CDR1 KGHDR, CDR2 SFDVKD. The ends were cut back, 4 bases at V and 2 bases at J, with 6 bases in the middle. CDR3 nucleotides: TGTGCCACCAGTGAAAAGTTCACAGATACGCAGTATTTT. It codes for CATSEKFTDTQYF.

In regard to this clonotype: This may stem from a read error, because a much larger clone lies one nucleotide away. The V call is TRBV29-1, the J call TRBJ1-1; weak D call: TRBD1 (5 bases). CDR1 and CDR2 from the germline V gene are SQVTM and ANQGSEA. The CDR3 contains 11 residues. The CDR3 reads CGVRVNTEAFF. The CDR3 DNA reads TGCGGCGTCAGGGTTAACACTGAAGCTTTCTTT.

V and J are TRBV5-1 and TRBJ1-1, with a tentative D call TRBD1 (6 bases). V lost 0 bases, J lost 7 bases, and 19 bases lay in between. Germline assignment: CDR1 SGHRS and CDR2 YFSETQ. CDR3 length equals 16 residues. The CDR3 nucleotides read TGCGCCAGCAGCTTGGCAACCCAAGGACAGACGATTGAAGCTTTCTTT. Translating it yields CASSLATQGQTIEAFF.

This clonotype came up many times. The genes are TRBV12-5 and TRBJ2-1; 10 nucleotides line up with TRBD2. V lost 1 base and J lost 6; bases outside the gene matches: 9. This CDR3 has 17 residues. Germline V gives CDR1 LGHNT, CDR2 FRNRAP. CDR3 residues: CASGLGSILAGRNEQFF. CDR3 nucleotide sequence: TGTGCTAGTGGTTTGGGATCCATACTAGCGGGACGCAATGAGCAGTTCTTC.

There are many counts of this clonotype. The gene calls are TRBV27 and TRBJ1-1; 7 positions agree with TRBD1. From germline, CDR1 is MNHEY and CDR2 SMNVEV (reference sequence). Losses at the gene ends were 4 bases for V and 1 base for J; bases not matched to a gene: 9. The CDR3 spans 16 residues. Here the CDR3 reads CASSSRDSPENTEAFF. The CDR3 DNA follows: TGTGCCAGCAGTTCCAGGGACAGCCCTGAGAACACTGAAGCTTTCTTT.